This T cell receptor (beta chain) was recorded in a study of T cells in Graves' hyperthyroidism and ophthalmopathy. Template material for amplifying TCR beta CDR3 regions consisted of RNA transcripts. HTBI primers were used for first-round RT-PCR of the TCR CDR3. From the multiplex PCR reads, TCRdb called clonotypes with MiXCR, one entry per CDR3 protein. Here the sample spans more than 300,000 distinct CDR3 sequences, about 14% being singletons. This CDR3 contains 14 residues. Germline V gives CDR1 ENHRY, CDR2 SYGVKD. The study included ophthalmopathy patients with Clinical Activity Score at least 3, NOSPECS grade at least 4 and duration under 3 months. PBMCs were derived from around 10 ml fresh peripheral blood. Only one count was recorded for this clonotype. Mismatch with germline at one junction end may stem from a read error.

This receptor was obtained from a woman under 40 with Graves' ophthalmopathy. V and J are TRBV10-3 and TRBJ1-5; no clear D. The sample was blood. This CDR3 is CVISEFNSNQPQHF. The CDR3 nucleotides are TGTGTCATCAGTGAGTTCAATAGCAATCAGCCCCAGCATTTT.